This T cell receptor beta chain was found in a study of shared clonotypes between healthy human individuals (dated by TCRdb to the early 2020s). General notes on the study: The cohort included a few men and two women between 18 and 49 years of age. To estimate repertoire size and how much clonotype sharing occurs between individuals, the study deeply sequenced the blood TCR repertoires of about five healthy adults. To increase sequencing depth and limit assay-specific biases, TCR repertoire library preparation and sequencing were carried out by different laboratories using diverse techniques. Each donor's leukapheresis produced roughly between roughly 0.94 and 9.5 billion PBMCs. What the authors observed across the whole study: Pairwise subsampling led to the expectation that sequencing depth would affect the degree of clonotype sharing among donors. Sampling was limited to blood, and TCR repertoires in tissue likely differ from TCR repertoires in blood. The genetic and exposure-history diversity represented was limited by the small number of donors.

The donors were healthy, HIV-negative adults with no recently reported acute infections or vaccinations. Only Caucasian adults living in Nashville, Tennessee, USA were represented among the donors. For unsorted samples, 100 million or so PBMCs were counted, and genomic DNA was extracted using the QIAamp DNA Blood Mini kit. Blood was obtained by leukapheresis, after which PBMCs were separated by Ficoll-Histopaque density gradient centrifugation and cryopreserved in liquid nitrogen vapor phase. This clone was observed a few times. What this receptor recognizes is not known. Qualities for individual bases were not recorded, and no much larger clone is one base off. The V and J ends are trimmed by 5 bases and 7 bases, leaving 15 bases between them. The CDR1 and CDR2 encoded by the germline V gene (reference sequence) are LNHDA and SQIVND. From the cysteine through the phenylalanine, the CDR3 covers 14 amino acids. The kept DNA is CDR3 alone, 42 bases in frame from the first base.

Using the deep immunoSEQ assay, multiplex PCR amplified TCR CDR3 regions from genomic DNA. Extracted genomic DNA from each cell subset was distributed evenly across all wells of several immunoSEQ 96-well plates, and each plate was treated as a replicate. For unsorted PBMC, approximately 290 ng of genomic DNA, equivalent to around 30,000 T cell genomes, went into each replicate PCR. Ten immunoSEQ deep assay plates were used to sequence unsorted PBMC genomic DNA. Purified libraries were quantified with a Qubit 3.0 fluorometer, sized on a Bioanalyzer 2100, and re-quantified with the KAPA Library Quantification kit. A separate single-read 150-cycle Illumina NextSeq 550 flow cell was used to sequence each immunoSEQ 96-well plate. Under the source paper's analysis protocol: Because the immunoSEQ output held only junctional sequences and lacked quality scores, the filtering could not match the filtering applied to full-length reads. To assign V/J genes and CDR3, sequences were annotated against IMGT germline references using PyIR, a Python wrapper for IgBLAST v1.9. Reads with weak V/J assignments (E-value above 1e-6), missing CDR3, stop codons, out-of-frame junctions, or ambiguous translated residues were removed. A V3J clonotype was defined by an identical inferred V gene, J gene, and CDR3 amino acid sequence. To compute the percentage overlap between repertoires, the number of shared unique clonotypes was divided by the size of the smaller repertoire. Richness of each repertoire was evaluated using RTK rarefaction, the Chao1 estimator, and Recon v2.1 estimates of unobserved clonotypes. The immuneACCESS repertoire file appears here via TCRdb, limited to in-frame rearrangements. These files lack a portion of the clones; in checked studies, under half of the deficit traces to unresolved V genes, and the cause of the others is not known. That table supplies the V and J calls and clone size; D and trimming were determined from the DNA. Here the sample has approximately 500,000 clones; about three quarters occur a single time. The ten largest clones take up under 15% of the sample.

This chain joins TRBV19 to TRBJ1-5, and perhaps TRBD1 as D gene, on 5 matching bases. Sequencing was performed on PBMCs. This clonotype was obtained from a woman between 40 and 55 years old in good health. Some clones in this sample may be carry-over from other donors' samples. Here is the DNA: TGTGCCAGTAGTGGTTCCGGGGGGTTGCAGCCCCAGCATTTT. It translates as CASSGSGGLQPQHF.